Following are 6 T cell receptor beta chains from one sample sequenced in a study of human T cells and chemical hapten exposure (dated by TCRdb to the early 2020s). The intended sense of this specimen's time point label: pre-sensitization, week 0. Taken with the paper, the label for treatment or condition translates to: therapeutic diphenylcyclopropenone sensitization with weekly scalp DPC. Libraries were prepared through RACE. This sample was sequenced with a NextSeq 500. Through fastp at Q25 and MiXCR, TCRdb rebuilt clones from the public reads, retaining in-frame beta chains. Rows with one shared CDR3 protein collapse into an entry with the most common genes and DNA. A total of about 260,000 distinct CDR3 sequences appear in this sample, about 9% of them only once. 2% to 3% of the sample is taken by the ten largest. Sequenced here: whole blood, sampled in connection with sensitization to the hapten diphenylcyclopropenone (DPC). These receptors originate from a middle-aged woman with alopecia areata. Some clones in this sample may be carry-over from other donors' samples.

This clonotype occurred a few times. This sequence joins TRBV5-1 and TRBJ2-7; no definite D call. V lost 4 bases and J lost 0, with 8 bases in between. The CDR3 has 13 residues. Germline V gene lookup returns CDR1 SGHRS and CDR2 YFSETQ. The chain's CDR3 is CASSAENSYEQYF. In DNA form, the CDR3 reads TGCGCCAGCAGCGCAGAAAACTCCTACGAGCAGTACTTC.

V usage is TRBV4-3 and J usage is TRBJ2-1; 10 bases are a match to TRBD2. CDR3 size: 17 residues. J was trimmed by 7 bases and V by 0 bases; bases with no gene match: 9. Germline assignment: CDR1 LGHNA and CDR2 YSLEER. CDR3 region: CASSQDLAGEYQNEQFF. The CDR3 DNA reads TGCGCCAGCAGCCAAGACCTAGCGGGAGAATATCAGAATGAGCAGTTCTTC.

This clonotype showed up many times. This may come from a read error, since a much larger clone is one base off. The V gene is TRBV7-9, the J gene TRBJ1-5; D is unresolved. CDR1 SEHNR and CDR2 FQNEAQ come from the germline V gene (reference sequence). Trimming stripped 1 base from V and 6 bases from J, with 4 bases between. There are 12 residues in the CDR3. The CDR3 is CASSLGAQPQHF. The DNA for the CDR3 is TGTGCCAGCAGCTTAGGGGCTCAGCCCCAGCATTTT.

J is TRBJ2-7 and V is TRBV12-3 or TRBV12-4; D tentatively reads TRBD1 or TRBD2 (6 bases each). Trimming left V 5 bases short and J 2 bases short, with 10 bases between. The CDR3 loop spans 13 amino acids. The CDR3 loop is CASSRGEPYEQYF. The CDR3 region has the DNA TGTGCCAGCAGTAGGGGGGAGCCCTACGAGCAGTACTTC.

This sequence joins TRBV28 and TRBJ1-3; D remains unclear. The CDR3 totals 15 residues. Between the trimmed V and J ends, which lost 2 bases and 0 bases, there was a span of 8 bases. CDR1 and CDR2 (germline): MDHEN, SYDVKM. CDR3 amino acids: CASSLGGSSGNTIYF. As DNA, the CDR3 is TGTGCCAGCAGTTTAGGCGGGAGCTCTGGAAACACCATATATTTT.

The chain has TRBV28 and TRBJ1-6; D might be TRBD1 (5 bases). Germline V gene sequence: CDR1 MDHEN, CDR2 SYDVKM. This CDR3 contains 14 residues. V was cut by 6 bases and J by 14 bases, with 20 bases left in between. The chain's CDR3 is CASRPGTPPFTLHF. The CDR3 nucleotides read TGTGCCAGCAGACCCGGGACCCCCCCATTCACCCTCCACTTT.